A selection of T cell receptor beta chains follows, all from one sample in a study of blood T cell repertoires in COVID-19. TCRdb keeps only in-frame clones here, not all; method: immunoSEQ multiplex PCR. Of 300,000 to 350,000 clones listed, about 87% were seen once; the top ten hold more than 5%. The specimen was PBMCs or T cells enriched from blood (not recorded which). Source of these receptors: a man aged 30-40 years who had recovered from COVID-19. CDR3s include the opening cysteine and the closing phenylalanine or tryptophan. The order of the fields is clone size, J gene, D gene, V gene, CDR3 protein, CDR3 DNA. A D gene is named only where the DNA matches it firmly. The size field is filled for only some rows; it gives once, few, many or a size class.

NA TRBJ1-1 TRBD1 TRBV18 CASSPPMTGGWNTEAFF TGTGCCAGCTCACCACCAATGACAGGGGGGTGGAACACTGAAGCTTTCTTT
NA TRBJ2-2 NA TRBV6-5 CASSHSGTPYTGELFF TGTGCCAGCAGTCACTCCGGGACACCTTACACCGGGGAGCTGTTTTTT
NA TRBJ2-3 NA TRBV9 CASSAVGTDTQYF TGTGCCAGCAGCGCGGTCGGCACAGATACGCAGTATTTT
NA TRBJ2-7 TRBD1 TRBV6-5 CASSYRDRVSFEQYF TGTGCCAGCAGTTACCGGGACAGGGTCTCATTCGAGCAGTACTTC
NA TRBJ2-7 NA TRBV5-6 CASSGSGQGSPYEQYF TGTGCCAGCAGCGGGTCCGGGCAGGGCTCCCCCTACGAGCAGTACTTC
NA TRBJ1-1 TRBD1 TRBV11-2 CASSPRQGWTEAFF TGTGCCAGCAGCCCGAGACAGGGGTGGACTGAAGCTTTCTTT
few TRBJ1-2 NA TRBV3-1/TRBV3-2 CASSQHRRQGWDGYTF TGTGCCAGCAGCCAGCACCGCCGGCAGGGGTGGGATGGCTACACCTTC
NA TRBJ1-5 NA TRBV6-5 CASSSQGGANQPQHF TGTGCCAGCAGTTCCCAGGGTGGGGCCAATCAGCCCCAGCATTTT
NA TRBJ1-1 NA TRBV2 CASSGGQSAFF TGTGCCAGCAGTGGGGGCCAGTCCGCTTTCTTT
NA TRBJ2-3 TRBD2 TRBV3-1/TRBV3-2 CASSLRLAGGLTDTQYF TGTGCCAGCAGCCTCCGACTAGCGGGGGGGCTGACAGATACGCAGTATTTT
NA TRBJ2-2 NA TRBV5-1 CASSLGGGKNTGELFF TGCGCCAGCAGCTTGGGGGGAGGTAAGAACACCGGGGAGCTGTTTTTT
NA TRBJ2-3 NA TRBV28 CASSLTGTPGPF TGTGCCAGCAGTTTAACCGGGACTCCCGGTCCATTT
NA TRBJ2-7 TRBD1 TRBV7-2 CASSLGGTANEQYF TGTGCCAGCAGCCTAGGGGGCACGGCCAACGAGCAGTACTTC
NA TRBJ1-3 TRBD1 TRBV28 CASSLTAQGGTIYF TGTGCCAGCAGTTTGACAGCCCAGGGGGGCACCATATATTTT
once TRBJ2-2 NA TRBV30 CAWSPLGGNTGELFF TGTGCCTGGAGTCCTCTGGGGGGGAACACCGGGGAGCTGTTTTTT
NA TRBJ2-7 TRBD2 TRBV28 CASIGGGARHEQYF TGTGCCAGCATCGGCGGGGGGGCCAGACACGAGCAGTACTTC
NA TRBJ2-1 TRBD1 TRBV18 CASTRSSGQDRYNEQFF TGTGCCAGCACCCGATCCTCGGGACAGGATAGATACAATGAGCAGTTCTTC
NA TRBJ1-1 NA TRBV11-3 CASSPHRGNTEAFF TGTGCCAGCAGCCCCCACCGGGGGAACACTGAAGCTTTCTTT
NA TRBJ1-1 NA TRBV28 CASSPLRAPNTEAFF TGTGCCAGCAGCCCTTTGAGGGCTCCGAACACTGAAGCTTTCTTT
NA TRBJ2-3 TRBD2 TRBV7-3 CASSPSGGGADTQYF TGTGCCAGCAGCCCTAGCGGGGGGGGCGCAGATACGCAGTATTTT
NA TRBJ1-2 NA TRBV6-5 CASIPPGGYGYTF TGTGCCAGCATCCCGCCGGGTGGCTATGGCTACACCTTC
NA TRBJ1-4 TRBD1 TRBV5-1 CASSLDPLRRGLATNEKLFF TGCGCCAGCAGCCTCGACCCCCTACGCAGGGGGCTTGCAACTAATGAAAAACTGTTTTTT
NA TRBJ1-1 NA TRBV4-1 CASSREAYTEAFF TGCGCCAGCAGCCGAGAAGCTTACACTGAAGCTTTCTTT
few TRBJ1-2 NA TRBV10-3 CAISESKAPGSNYGYTF TGTGCCATCAGTGAGTCTAAAGCCCCGGGAAGCAACTATGGCTACACCTTC
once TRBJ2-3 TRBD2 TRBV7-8 CASSRKSRTGGGVTDTQYF TGTGCCAGCAGCCGAAAATCTCGGACTGGCGGGGGGGTCACAGATACGCAGTATTTT
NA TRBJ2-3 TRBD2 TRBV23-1 CASSQSVWVAGAATDTQYF TGCGCCAGCAGTCAATCCGTTTGGGTAGCGGGGGCCGCCACAGATACGCAGTATTTT
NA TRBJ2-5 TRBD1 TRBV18 CASSPRDRAYQETQYF TGTGCCAGCTCACCTCGGGACAGGGCGTACCAAGAGACCCAGTACTTC
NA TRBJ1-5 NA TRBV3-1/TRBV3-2 CASRQAGSNQPQHF TGTGCCAGCCGGCAGGCGGGAAGCAATCAGCCCCAGCATTTT
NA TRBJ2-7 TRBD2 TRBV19 CASSRSGGAYEQYF TGTGCCAGTAGCCGGAGCGGGGGGGCCTACGAGCAGTACTTC
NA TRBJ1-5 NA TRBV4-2 CASSQEPQGRNQPQHF TGTGCCAGCAGCCAAGAGCCCCAGGGTAGGAATCAGCCCCAGCATTTT
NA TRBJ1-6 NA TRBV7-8 CASSLEQSYSPLHF TGTGCCAGCAGCTTAGAACAGTCGTACTCACCCCTCCACTTT
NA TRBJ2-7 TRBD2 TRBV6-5 CASSYPGGGSYEQYF TGTGCCAGCAGTTACCCGGGGGGGGGATCCTACGAGCAGTACTTC
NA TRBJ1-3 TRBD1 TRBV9 CASSAQGGKMTIYF TGTGCCAGCAGCGCCCAAGGGGGCAAAATGACCATATATTTT
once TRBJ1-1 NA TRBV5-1 CASSFQGRNTEAFF TGCGCCAGCAGCTTCCAGGGTAGGAACACTGAAGCTTTCTTT
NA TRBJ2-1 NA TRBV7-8 CASSNLARGSEQFF TGTGCCAGCAGCAACCTTGCAAGGGGCAGTGAGCAGTTCTTC
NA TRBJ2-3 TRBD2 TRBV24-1 CATRGGLAGTDTQYF TGTGCCACCAGGGGTGGGCTAGCGGGAACAGATACGCAGTATTTT
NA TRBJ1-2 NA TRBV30 CAWSVTFYGYTF TGTGCCTGGAGTGTAACATTCTATGGCTACACCTTC
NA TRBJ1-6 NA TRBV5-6 CASSLGGSYNSPLHF TGTGCCAGCAGCTTGGGAGGGTCCTATAATTCACCCCTCCACTTT